The TCR beta chain described here comes from a study of blood T cell repertoires in COVID-19. Original handling: Reference gene primer amplification in the assay estimated nucleated cell counts. This table comes from immunoSEQ multiplex PCR, and its TCRdb copy is limited to in-frame clones, with some not included. V and J calls and clone size follow that table, whereas D and trimming were derived from the DNA. Found here are a few hundred thousand clones, around 91% of them singletons; the top ten hold around 9.5%. Those enrolled, adults aged 18 to 89 years, came from some 25 US areas. Clinical history as reported by participants underpinned cohort assignment. This CDR3 region has 14 residues. J lost 1 base, V lost 2 bases, and 1 base had no gene match. Germline loops: CDR1 SGHNT, CDR2 YYREEE (reference sequence). About this clone itself: The same CDR3 is also encoded by other DNA sequences in this sample.

This clonotype was obtained from a woman in her thirties or forties who had recovered from COVID-19. Sequenced material: PBMCs or T cells enriched from blood (not recorded which). This chain links TRBV5-4 with TRBJ2-3, with 7 nucleotides matching TRBD1. CDR3 sequence (DNA): TGTGCCAGCAGCTTCGACAGGGGCACAGATACGCAGTATTTT. Translation: CASSFDRGTDTQYF. The whole variable domain, filled in from reference TRBV5-4 and TRBJ2-3, reads ETGVTQSPTHLIKTRGQQVTLRCSSQSGHNTVSWYQQALGQGPQFIFQYYREEENGRGNFPPRFSGLQFPNYSSELNVNALELDDSALYLCASSFDRGTDTQYFGPGTRLTVL.